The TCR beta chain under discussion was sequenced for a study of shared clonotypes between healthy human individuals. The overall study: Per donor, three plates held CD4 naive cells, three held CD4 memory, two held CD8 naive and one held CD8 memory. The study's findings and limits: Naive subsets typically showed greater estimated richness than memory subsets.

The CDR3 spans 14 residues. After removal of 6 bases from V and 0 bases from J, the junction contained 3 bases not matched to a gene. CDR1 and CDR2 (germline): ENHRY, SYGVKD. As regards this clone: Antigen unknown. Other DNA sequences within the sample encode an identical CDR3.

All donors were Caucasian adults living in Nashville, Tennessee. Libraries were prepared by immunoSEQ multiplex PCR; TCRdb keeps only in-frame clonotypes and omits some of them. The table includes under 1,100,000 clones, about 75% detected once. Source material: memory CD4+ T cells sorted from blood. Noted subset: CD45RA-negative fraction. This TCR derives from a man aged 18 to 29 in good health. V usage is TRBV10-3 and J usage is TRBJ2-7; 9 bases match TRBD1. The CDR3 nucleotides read TGTGCCATCAGACCGGGACAGGGCTCCTACGAGCAGTACTTC. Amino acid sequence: CAIRPGQGSYEQYF.